This T cell receptor beta chain was sequenced for a study of T cell responses to AZD1222 COVID-19 vaccine. On this clone: The target antigen is unknown.

TCRdb's copy holds only in-frame clones and misses some; the assay was immunoSEQ multiplex PCR. The table shows some 130,000 clones, with just over 85% occurring only once. This CDR3 is 17 amino acids long. From germline, CDR1 is MNHEY and CDR2 SVGEGT. V lost 2 bases, J lost 0 bases, and 13 bases lay in between. Notes on the study in general: Within unmutated variant regions lay the reported targets of nearly half of spike-specific TCRs. Donor demographics were predominantly white British with a female majority; clonal diversity may be underestimated. There were vaccine-associated CD4 TCRs across spike, dominant at 160-218 and 743-854.

The source material was peripheral blood, sampled on day 0 of AZD1222 vaccination. The V gene is TRBV6-2 or TRBV6-3, the J gene TRBJ1-4; D possibly corresponds to TRBD1 (6 bases). The sequence derives from an adult in good health. DNA of the CDR3: TGTGCCAGCAGTTACACACTACAGGGTACAACTAATGAAAAACTGTTTTTT. Residues: CASSYTLQGTTNEKLFF.